This T cell receptor beta chain stems from a study of T cell responses to AZD1222 COVID-19 vaccine. Findings and limits, study-wide: Among the donors, most were white British and more were female, and clonal diversity was possibly underestimated. Close to half of all spike-specific TCRs reportedly target regions of the variants that are unmutated.

Whether given at about 4 or about 12 weeks, second doses were pooled. Libraries were prepared by immunoSEQ multiplex PCR; TCRdb keeps only in-frame clonotypes and omits some of them. The sample contains under 95,000 clones, 75% to 90% of which appear only once. Turning to this clone: The antigen is undetermined.

The receptor comes from an adult who received the AZD1222 COVID-19 vaccine. The sample here was peripheral blood, taken 28 days after the second AZD1222 dose.

The CDR3 protein is CASSPQDRVGQPQHF. The CDR3 DNA reads TGTGCCAGCAGCCCCCAGGACAGGGTCGGGCAGCCCCAGCATTTT. This rearrangement joins TRBV3-1 (or the pseudogene TRBV3-2) to TRBJ1-5, with 8 bases aligning to TRBD1. CDR3 length: 15 residues. CDR1 and CDR2 from the germline V gene are LGHDT and YNNKEL (reference sequence). The junction had 9 bases not matched to a gene; V was cut back by 4 bases and J by 7 bases.